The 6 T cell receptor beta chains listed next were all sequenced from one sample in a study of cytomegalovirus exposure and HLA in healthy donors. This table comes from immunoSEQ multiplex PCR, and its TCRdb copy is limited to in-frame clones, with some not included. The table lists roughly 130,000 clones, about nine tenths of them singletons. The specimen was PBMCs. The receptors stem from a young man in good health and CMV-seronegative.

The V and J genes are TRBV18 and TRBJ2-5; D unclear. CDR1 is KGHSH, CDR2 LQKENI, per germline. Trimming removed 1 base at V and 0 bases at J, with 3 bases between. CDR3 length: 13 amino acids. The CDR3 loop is CASSPRNQETQYF. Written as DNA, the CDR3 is TGTGCCAGCTCACCACGTAACCAAGAGACCCAGTACTTC.

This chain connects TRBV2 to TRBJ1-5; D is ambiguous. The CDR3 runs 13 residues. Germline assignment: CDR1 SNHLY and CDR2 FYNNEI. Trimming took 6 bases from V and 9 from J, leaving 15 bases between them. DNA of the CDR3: TGTGCCAGCAGCCTCACAGAACTGGGGCCCCAGCATTTT. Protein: CASSLTELGPQHF.

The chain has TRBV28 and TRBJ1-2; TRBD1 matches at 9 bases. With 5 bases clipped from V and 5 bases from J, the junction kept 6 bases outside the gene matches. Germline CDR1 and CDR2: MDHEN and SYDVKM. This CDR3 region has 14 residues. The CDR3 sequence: CASSRIQGAYGYTF. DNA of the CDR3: TGTGCCAGCAGTAGAATACAGGGGGCTTATGGCTACACCTTC.

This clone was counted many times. The CDR3: CASRGDSLNYGYTF. The CDR3 nucleotides are TGTGCCAGCAGGGGGGACAGCCTTAACTATGGCTACACCTTC. The chain couples TRBV6-5 to TRBJ1-2; 7 nucleotides line up with TRBD1. The CDR3 covers 14 residues. The trim removed 6 bases at V and 1 base at J, leaving 5 bases unmatched. Germline V CDR1 and CDR2: MNHEY, SVGAGI.

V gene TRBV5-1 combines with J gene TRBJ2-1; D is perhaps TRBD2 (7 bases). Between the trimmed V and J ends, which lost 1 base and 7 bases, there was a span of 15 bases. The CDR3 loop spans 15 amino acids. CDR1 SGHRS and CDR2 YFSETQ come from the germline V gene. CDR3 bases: TGCGCCAGCAGCTTGCGGGGGGCTCGTGAAAATGAGCAGTTCTTC. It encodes CASSLRGARENEQFF.

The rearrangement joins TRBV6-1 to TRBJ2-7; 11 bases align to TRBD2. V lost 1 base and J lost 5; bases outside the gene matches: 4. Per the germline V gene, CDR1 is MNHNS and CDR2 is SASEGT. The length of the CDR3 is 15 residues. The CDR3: CASSEGLAGTHEQYF. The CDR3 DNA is TGTGCCAGCAGTGAAGGACTAGCGGGGACCCACGAGCAGTACTTC.